The 9 T cell receptor beta chains in this list originate from one sample, sequenced in a study of T cells in tumors after PD-1 blockade. Data came from immunoSEQ multiplex PCR; TCRdb stores just in-frame clones and leaves some out. Of roughly 50,000 clones in the sample, roughly 73% are singletons; the top ten hold approximately 16%. This sample comprised PBMCs, obtained before anti-PD-1 treatment. These receptors all come from a human donor with basal cell carcinoma.

This chain uses TRBV3-1 (or the pseudogene TRBV3-2) with TRBJ2-7, with 11 bases aligning to TRBD2. The CDR3 is 17 amino acids. The germline CDR1 and CDR2 sequences are LGHDT and YNNKEL (reference sequence). Trimming removed 4 bases from V and 0 bases from J; junction bases left unmatched: 8. This CDR3 reads CASSRGTSGLSSYEQYF. The CDR3 DNA reads as TGTGCCAGCAGCCGGGGGACTAGCGGACTGAGCTCCTACGAGCAGTACTTC.

The chain uses TRBV2 and TRBJ2-3; D is possibly TRBD1 (5 bases). This CDR3 has 12 residues. CDR1 is SNHLY and CDR2 is FYNNEI in the germline V gene. V lost 6 bases and J lost 5, with 9 bases in between. As DNA, the CDR3 is TGTGCCAGCAGCCCTCAGGGAGATACGCAGTATTTT. Its translation: CASSPQGDTQYF.

The J gene is TRBJ1-2, the V gene TRBV7-9; D is ambiguous. CDR1 is SEHNR and CDR2 is FQNEAQ in the germline V gene (reference sequence). The CDR3 extends over 14 amino acids. V shed 5 bases and J shed 7 bases, with 17 bases lying between them. CDR3 residues: CASSPLAERGGYTF. The CDR3 DNA follows: TGTGCCAGCAGCCCCCTCGCTGAGCGGGGTGGCTACACCTTC.

The chain employs TRBV2 and TRBJ1-1; D gene unclear. Trimming cost V 0 bases and J 13 bases, with 0 bases left between them. Germline assignment: CDR1 SNHLY and CDR2 FYNNEI. The CDR3 runs 8 residues. The CDR3 nucleotides read TGTGCCAGCAGTGAAGCTTTCTTT. Translating gives CASSEAFF.

The chain recombines TRBV10-2 with TRBJ2-7, with D possibly TRBD1 on 5 matching bases. V lost 4 bases and J lost 2, with 15 bases in between. Germline-derived CDR1 and CDR2 are WSHSY and SAAADI. CDR3 size: 15 residues. The CDR3 DNA reads TGCGCCAGCAGTGCCGTATCTAGGGGTCCCTACGAGCAGTACTTC. Amino acid sequence: CASSAVSRGPYEQYF.

The V call is TRBV5-1, the J call TRBJ2-2; either TRBD1 or TRBD2 may fit D (6 bases each). Deletions cut 4 bases from V and 1 base from J, with 11 bases between. Germline V lookup: CDR1 SGHRS, CDR2 YFSETQ. The CDR3 length is 15 residues. The CDR3 loop is CASSPRGGNTGELFF. In nucleotides, the CDR3 is TGCGCCAGCAGCCCCAGGGGAGGGAACACCGGGGAGCTGTTTTTT.

V gene TRBV19 combines with J gene TRBJ2-1; TRBD2 aligns across 10 bases. This CDR3 is 16 amino acids long. Losses at the gene ends were 3 bases for V and 8 bases for J; bases not matched to a gene: 10. Germline V gene lookup returns CDR1 LNHDA and CDR2 SQIVND (reference sequence). The DNA of the CDR3 is TGTGCCAGTAGTATTCGGCTAGCGGGAGAACACGATGAGCAGTTCTTC. This codes for CASSIRLAGEHDEQFF.

J is TRBJ1-1 and V is TRBV30; D remains unclear. This CDR3 spans 13 amino acids. Between the trimmed V and J ends, which lost 3 bases and 2 bases, there was a span of 10 bases. The germline V gene has CDR1 GTSNPN and CDR2 SVGIG (reference sequence). DNA for the CDR3: TGTGCCTGGAGAACGGGGTTCAACACTGAAGCTTTCTTT. Protein: CAWRTGFNTEAFF.

This chain's CDR3 is CASSRDGQPQHF. CDR3 sequence (DNA): TGTGCCAGCAGCCGGGACGGCCAGCCCCAGCATTTT. The rearrangement joins TRBV7-9 to TRBJ1-5; maybe TRBD1 (5 bases). Germline lookup yields CDR1 SEHNR and CDR2 FQNEAQ (reference sequence). The CDR3 has 12 amino acids. The V end was cut by 5 bases, the J end by 7 bases, with 9 bases between.